This T cell receptor beta chain was captured by sequencing in a study of cytomegalovirus exposure and HLA in healthy donors. The PCR ran on 60 Vbeta and 13 Jbeta primers. Profiled with immunoSEQ multiplex PCR; TCRdb holds only in-frame clones, not every one. Its table records approximately 110,000 clones. V gave up 11 bases and J gave up 2 bases, with 21 bases separating them. CDR3 length: 15 residues. CDR1 and CDR2 (germline): MDHEN, SYDVKM. The rearrangement joins TRBV28 to TRBJ2-5; maybe TRBD2 (6 bases). Input material: PBMCs. The receptor comes from a man aged 40-55 years in good health and CMV-seropositive. The CDR3 region is CAGSGGVARQETQYF. For the CDR3, the DNA is TGTGCCGGATCTGGAGGGGTAGCGAGGCAAGAGACCCAGTACTTC. The full variable domain, rest sourced from reference TRBV28 and TRBJ2-5, is DVKVTQSSRYLVKRTGEKVFLECVQDMDHENMFWYRQDPGLGLRLIYFSYDVKMKEKGDIPEGYSVSREKKERFSLILESASTNQTSMYLCAGSGGVARQETQYFGPGTRLLVL.